These T cell receptor beta chains were read from a single sample in a study of T cells after yellow fever vaccination. TCRdb reprocessed the 5' RACE reads via MiXCR and lists one record per CDR3 protein. The table shows 500,000 to 650,000 distinct CDR3 sequences, with about 17% occurring only once. Sequencing was performed on PBMCs, taken about 5 days after the first yellow fever vaccination. The source is a man between 18 and 35 years old who received the YFV17D yellow fever vaccine. Both conserved end residues are part of each CDR3. Fields, in order: CDR3 length, J gene, D gene, clone size, V gene, CDR3 protein, CDR3 DNA. The D gene is left open where the match is weak. A row's size may be missing; if present it is once, few, many or a size class.

15	TRBJ2-4	.	few	TRBV27	CASSLTHTTKNIQYF	TGTGCCAGCAGTTTGACGCATACGACCAAAAACATTCAGTACTTC
14	TRBJ2-2	.	.	TRBV9	CASSVVAGTGELFF	TGTGCCAGCAGCGTAGTGGCAGGCACCGGGGAGCTGTTTTTT
14	TRBJ2-5	.	many	TRBV20-1	CSGFGGQYQETQYF	TGCAGTGGGTTTGGCGGCCAGTACCAAGAGACCCAGTACTTC
14	TRBJ2-7	TRBD2	.	TRBV5-1	CASSSSSGGAEQYF	TGCGCCAGCAGCTCTTCTAGCGGGGGGGCCGAGCAGTACTTC
16	TRBJ1-4	TRBD1	.	TRBV6-5	CASSYSGQLDNEKLFF	TGTGCCAGCAGTTACTCGGGACAGCTGGATAATGAAAAACTGTTTTTT
17	TRBJ2-1	TRBD2	few	TRBV7-2	CASSLVQTSGGANEQFF	TGTGCCAGCAGCTTAGTACAGACTAGCGGGGGAGCCAATGAGCAGTTCTTC
15	TRBJ1-1	.	many	TRBV20-1	CSARDPGRSNTEAFF	TGCAGTGCTAGAGATCCTGGGCGGTCGAACACTGAAGCTTTCTTT
13	TRBJ1-2	.	.	TRBV10-2	CASSDPGHPGYTF	TGCGCCAGCAGTGATCCGGGACATCCCGGCTACACCTTC
18	TRBJ2-7	.	few	TRBV4-1	CASSHQEVVRGYYYEQYF	TGCGCCAGCAGCCACCAAGAGGTCGTCCGGGGCTACTACTACGAGCAGTACTTC
15	TRBJ2-2	.	.	TRBV7-9	CASSLRTASRGELFF	TGTGCCAGCAGCTTACGGACGGCTTCCCGCGGGGAGCTGTTTTTT
13	TRBJ2-2	.	.	TRBV19	CASSTVGAGELFF	TGTGCCAGTAGTACAGTCGGAGCCGGGGAGCTGTTTTTT
14	TRBJ2-2	.	.	TRBV7-9	CASSDPTNTGELFF	TGTGCCAGCAGTGATCCTACGAACACCGGGGAGCTGTTTTTT
16	TRBJ2-5	TRBD2	few	TRBV11-2	CASTGGLAGGKETQYF	TGTGCCAGCACCGGAGGACTAGCGGGGGGGAAAGAGACCCAGTACTTC
15	TRBJ1-4	.	few	TRBV6-2/TRBV6-3	CASSFGGREVEKLFF	TGTGCCAGCAGCTTTGGGGGGCGCGAGGTTGAAAAACTGTTTTTT
15	TRBJ2-5	TRBD2	few	TRBV2	CASKRNSGGVETQYF	TGTGCCAGCAAACGAAATAGCGGGGGGGTTGAGACCCAGTACTTC
16	TRBJ1-1	.	.	TRBV21-1	CASSPIYPKGDTEAFF	TGTGCCAGCAGCCCTATTTACCCAAAGGGGGACACTGAAGCTTTCTTT
13	TRBJ1-1	.	few	TRBV24-1	CATSEPGGTEAFF	TGTGCCACCAGTGAGCCAGGAGGGACTGAAGCTTTCTTT
15	TRBJ2-1	TRBD2	.	TRBV12-3/TRBV12-4	CASNLIAGGYNEQFF	TGTGCCAGCAATCTTATAGCGGGGGGTTACAATGAGCAGTTCTTC
13	TRBJ1-1	.	once	TRBV19	CASIRQGKTEAFF	TGTGCCAGTATACGGCAGGGAAAGACTGAAGCTTTCTTT
14	TRBJ1-4	.	few	TRBV5-6	CASSFLTVREKLFF	TGTGCCAGCAGCTTTTTGACCGTCCGTGAAAAACTGTTTTTT
15	TRBJ2-1	.	.	TRBV9	CASSVDSRSGNEQFF	TGTGCCAGCAGCGTAGACAGCCGGTCGGGCAATGAGCAGTTCTTC
16	TRBJ2-2	TRBD2	.	TRBV7-9	CASSSGSGDRTGELFF	TGTGCCAGCAGCTCAGGTAGCGGGGACCGCACCGGGGAGCTGTTTTTT